Following are 27 T cell receptor beta chains from one sample sequenced in a study of blood T cell repertoires in COVID-19. Profiling relied on immunoSEQ multiplex PCR, and the TCRdb table lists in-frame clones only, not all of them. The sample shows over 55,000 clones, 65% to 90% of them seen only once. Input material: peripheral blood. The origin of the receptors is a man aged 50-60 years with acute or convalescent COVID-19.

The V and J genes are TRBV5-1 and TRBJ2-7; D unresolved. Germline V CDR1 and CDR2: SGHRS, YFSETQ. The V end lost 0 bases, the J end lost 5 bases, and 15 bases lay between the germline ends. The length of the CDR3 is 15 residues. The CDR3 sequence: CASSLDGPSMDEQYF. The CDR3 coding sequence is TGCGCCAGCAGCTTGGATGGTCCCTCTATGGACGAGCAGTACTTC.

The chain is built from TRBV29-1 and TRBJ1-3; D gene ambiguous. Trimming removed 5 bases from V and 3 bases from J, with 5 bases in between. The CDR3 is made up of 11 amino acids. Germline loops: CDR1 SQVTM, CDR2 ANQGSEA. The CDR3 region is CSVRDGNTIYF. The CDR3 bases are TGCAGCGTTCGAGATGGAAACACCATATATTTT.

The chain recombines TRBV14 with TRBJ2-7; 8 bases fit TRBD1. CDR3 length: 20 amino acids. Germline assignment: CDR1 SGHDN and CDR2 FVKESK. J gave up 3 bases and V 0 bases, and 19 bases lay outside the gene matches. CDR3 DNA: TGTGCCAGCAGCCAAGATAGGCAGGGGGCGCAAGGTGGCCAATTCTACGAGCAGTACGTC. Its translation is CASSQDRQGAQGGQFYEQYV.

This chain links TRBV29-1 with TRBJ2-3; 7 positions match TRBD2. V gave up 4 bases and J gave up 0 bases; unmatched junction bases: 4. CDR3 size: 14 residues. CDR1 and CDR2 from the germline V gene are SQVTM and ANQGSEA. The CDR3 region is CSVVGRSSTDTQYF. The DNA of the CDR3 is TGCAGCGTTGTCGGGAGGTCTAGCACAGATACGCAGTATTTT.

This chain connects TRBV2 to TRBJ1-4, with D maybe TRBD1 (6 bases). Germline values: CDR1 SNHLY, CDR2 FYNNEI. Trimming cost V 8 bases and J 0 bases, with 28 bases left between them. The CDR3 extends over 20 amino acids. This CDR3 reads CASHLDPRGGPRATNEKLFF. Here the CDR3 DNA reads TGTGCCAGCCACCTGGACCCCAGGGGAGGGCCCCGTGCAACTAATGAAAAACTGTTTTTT.

The V gene is TRBV7-2, the J gene TRBJ2-1; 14 nucleotides agree with TRBD2. The J segment lost 7 bases and the V segment lost 10 bases, leaving 3 bases of the junction unmatched. CDR3 length: 13 residues. The V gene's germline CDR1 is SGHTA and CDR2 FQGNSA. The CDR3 sequence is CATRLAGGNEQFF. The CDR3 DNA follows: TGTGCCACTAGACTAGCGGGGGGGAATGAGCAGTTCTTC.

The chain joins TRBV18 to TRBJ2-5, with D perhaps matching TRBD2 (7 bases). This CDR3 has 15 amino acids. CDR1 KGHSH and CDR2 LQKENI come from the germline V gene. V lost 3 bases and J 5 bases, leaving 16 bases between the germline ends. CDR3 loop: CASSPETGGGETQYF. In DNA, the CDR3 is TGTGCCAGCTCACCTGAGACGGGGGGCGGTGAGACCCAGTACTTC.

The genes are TRBV5-6 and TRBJ1-5; TRBD1 matches 8 bases. The CDR3 runs to 14 residues. CDR1 and CDR2 (germline): SGHDT, YYEEEE. After removal of 1 base from V and 6 bases from J, the junction contained 3 bases not matched to a gene. CDR3 region: CASSLYRGIQPQHF. The DNA of the CDR3 is TGTGCCAGCAGCTTGTACAGGGGGATTCAGCCCCAGCATTTT.

The J gene is TRBJ1-3, the V gene TRBV18; D is ambiguous. The CDR3 contains 19 residues. Germline CDR1 and CDR2: KGHSH and LQKENI. Trimming left V 0 bases short and J 0 bases short, with 18 bases between. CDR3 region: CASSPPGRLSLFSGNTIYF. The CDR3 DNA follows: TGTGCCAGCTCACCACCGGGCAGGCTTTCGCTTTTCTCTGGAAACACCATATATTTT.

The chain is built from TRBV19 and TRBJ1-1, with 10 bases aligning to TRBD1. CDR3 length: 14 residues. Per the germline V gene, CDR1 is LNHDA and CDR2 is SQIVND (reference sequence). V lost 4 bases, J lost 5 bases, and 4 bases stayed unmatched. The CDR3, as DNA: TGTGCCAGTAGTAGGGACAGGGGACTAACTGAAGCTTTCTTT. This codes for CASSRDRGLTEAFF.

The gene calls are TRBV14 and TRBJ1-4; tentative D call: TRBD1 (5 bases). V lost 0 bases and J lost 10, with 12 bases in between. This CDR3 spans 14 amino acids. Germline lookup yields CDR1 SGHDN and CDR2 FVKESK. The CDR3 loop reads CASSQDRATGKLFF. The DNA of the CDR3 is TGTGCCAGCAGCCAAGACAGGGCTACGGGAAAACTGTTTTTT. Complete variable domain (other parts from reference TRBV14 and TRBJ1-4): EAGVTQFPSHSVIEKGQTVTLRCDPISGHDNLYWYRRVMGKEIKFLLHFVKESKQDESGMPNNRFLAERTGGTYSTLKVQPAELEDSGVYFCASSQDRATGKLFFGSGTQLSVL.

This clone was found a few times. The V gene is TRBV18, the J gene TRBJ1-4; unclear D gene. V lost 3 bases, J lost 5 bases, and 10 bases lay in between. The CDR3 covers 14 residues. Germline CDR1 and CDR2: KGHSH and LQKENI. The chain's CDR3 is CASSPTRGNEKLFF. CDR3 nucleotide sequence: TGTGCCAGCTCACCGACGCGCGGAAATGAAAAACTGTTTTTT. The full variable domain, its missing parts supplied by reference TRBV18 and TRBJ1-4, is NAGVMQNPRHLVRRRGQEARLRCSPMKGHSHVYWYRQLPEEGLKFMVYLQKENIIDESGMPKERFSAEFPKEGPSILRIQQVVRGDSAAYFCASSPTRGNEKLFFGSGTQLSVL.

The chain combines TRBV6-5 with TRBJ2-2, with D possibly being TRBD2 (6 bases). This CDR3 comprises 13 residues. The germline V gene has CDR1 MNHEY and CDR2 SVGAGI. V lost 4 bases to trimming and J lost 4 bases, with 7 bases between them. CDR3 sequence (DNA): TGTGCCAGCAGTTTGACTAGCACCGGGGAGCTGTTTTTT. Translation: CASSLTSTGELFF.

Turning to this clone: One end of the junction is discordant with germline, which a read error may explain. The chain recombines TRBV4-2 with TRBJ2-1, with 8 positions matching TRBD2. CDR1 is LGHNA, CDR2 YNFKEQ, per germline. This CDR3 comprises 20 residues. Here the CDR3 DNA reads TGTGCCAGCAGTCAAGACCTTTTTGTCGGGACTAGTGATATTTACAATGAGCAGTTCTTC. Its protein product is CASSQDLFVGTSDIYNEQFF.

This chain links TRBV7-5 with TRBJ2-1; TRBD2, as called in the table, went unchecked against the DNA. TRBV7-5 has pseudogene status. CDR3 length equals 10 residues. CDR3 DNA: TGTGCCAGAAGCTTGAGTGAGCAGTTCTTC. This gives the protein CARSLSEQFF.

This chain links TRBV3-1 (or the pseudogene TRBV3-2) with TRBJ2-3; 9 bases are a match to TRBD2. CDR3 length equals 16 residues. In germline, CDR1 is LGHDT, CDR2 YNNKEL (reference sequence). Trimming at V came to 1 base and at J to 5 bases, leaving 7 bases not matched to a gene. The CDR3 region is CASSQVPTSGGDTQYF. The DNA of the CDR3 is TGTGCCAGCAGCCAAGTCCCGACTAGCGGAGGAGATACGCAGTATTTT.

The V gene is TRBV19, the J gene TRBJ2-3; 11 nucleotides match TRBD2. This CDR3 has 18 residues. Per the germline V gene, CDR1 is LNHDA and CDR2 is SQIVND (reference sequence). The V gene end was trimmed by 4 bases and the J gene end by 2 bases; junction bases not matched to a gene: 11. The CDR3, as DNA: TGTGCCAGTAGTACGCTAGCGGGGGGTAAATCCTTCACAGATACGCAGTATTTT. Its translation is CASSTLAGGKSFTDTQYF.

This clone was seen a handful of times. The rearrangement uses TRBV6-2 or TRBV6-3 and TRBJ2-3; possible D gene TRBD1, 7 bases. V was pared by 5 bases and J by 2 bases, with 14 bases between. Germline V gene data show CDR1 as MNHEY and CDR2 as SVGEGT. CDR3 size: 15 residues. CDR3 sequence: CASSDRAGNTDTQYF. The CDR3 DNA reads TGTGCCAGCAGTGACAGGGCGGGGAACACAGATACGCAGTATTTT.

J is TRBJ1-6 and V is TRBV6-1, with D unclear. Deletions cut 2 bases from V and 4 bases from J, with 12 bases between. The CDR3 has 16 residues. Germline V gene data show CDR1 as MNHNS and CDR2 as SASEGT. In nucleotides, the CDR3 is TGTGCCAGCAGTGAAATTTCGAGGTCTTATAATTCACCCCTCCACTTT. Protein sequence: CASSEISRSYNSPLHF.

The chain combines TRBV29-1 with TRBJ2-5; D gene unclear. The CDR3 length is 13 residues. Trimming removed 2 bases at V and 4 bases at J, with 11 bases between. Germline V gives CDR1 SQVTM, CDR2 ANQGSEA. CDR3 protein: CSVEISPGETQYF. The DNA of the CDR3 is TGCAGCGTTGAAATATCACCGGGAGAGACCCAGTACTTC.

The chain recombines TRBV27 with TRBJ2-3; D may be TRBD1 (6 bases). The V gene lost 10 bases and the J gene lost 2 bases, with 22 bases spanning the gap. The CDR3 runs to 16 residues. Looked up from germline, CDR1 is MNHEY and CDR2 is SMNVEV (reference sequence). The CDR3 nucleotides are TGTGCCACCCGCCCCTTCCGGGACACCAACACAGATACGCAGTATTTT. It yields the protein CATRPFRDTNTDTQYF.

This clone was seen a single time. The chain employs TRBV9 and TRBJ2-3, with no clear D. Trimming left V 4 bases short and J 3 bases short, with 6 bases between. CDR3 length equals 12 residues. Germline CDR1 is SGDLS and CDR2 is YYNGEE. In nucleotides, the CDR3 is TGTGCCAGCAGCCCTAATACAGATACGCAGTATTTT. Translation gives CASSPNTDTQYF.

The CDR3 region has the DNA TGTGCCAGCTCACTTCGGACAGGTTTGAACACTGAAGCTTTCTTT. Protein sequence: CASSLRTGLNTEAFF. The chain uses TRBV18 and TRBJ1-1; 7 nucleotides align to TRBD1. V dropped 4 bases and J dropped 0; count of bases not matched to a gene: 5. The CDR3 contains 15 residues. Looked up from germline, CDR1 is KGHSH and CDR2 is LQKENI.

This rearrangement joins TRBV4-1 to TRBJ2-3, with TRBD2 as a possible D gene (5 bases). V gave up 0 bases and J gave up 2 bases, with 9 bases separating them. The CDR3 length is 15 residues. Germline CDR1 reads MGHRA; CDR2 reads YSYEKL. CDR3 bases: TGCGCCAGCAGCCAAGAATCGGGGTCCACAGATACGCAGTATTTT. Translation: CASSQESGSTDTQYF.

The genes are TRBV30 and TRBJ1-4; the D gene is possibly TRBD1 (5 bases). This CDR3 contains 15 residues. CDR1 and CDR2 (germline): GTSNPN, SVGIG (reference sequence). Trimming left V 0 bases short and J 8 bases short, with 16 bases between. As DNA, the CDR3 is TGTGCCTGGAGTGTACTGGGGCAGGGCTCCGAAAAACTGTTTTTT. It encodes CAWSVLGQGSEKLFF.

V and J are TRBV5-1 and TRBJ1-2; D gene unclear. Germline loops: CDR1 SGHRS, CDR2 YFSETQ. This CDR3 has 13 amino acids. V lost 0 bases and J lost 8, with 11 bases in between. The CDR3 protein is CASSLDRRQGYTF. The CDR3 DNA reads as TGCGCCAGCAGCTTGGATCGCCGCCAGGGCTACACCTTC.

V and J are TRBV5-1 and TRBJ1-6; the match to TRBD1 covers 7 bases. Germline V CDR1 and CDR2: SGHRS, YFSETQ. V shed 0 bases, J shed 13 bases, and the junction held 10 bases outside the gene matches. The CDR3 has 15 amino acids. CDR3 in amino acids: CASSLGSGGHAPLHF. Written as DNA, the CDR3 is TGCGCCAGCAGCTTGGGATCAGGGGGGCATGCCCCCCTCCACTTT.